This T cell receptor beta chain came from a study of cytomegalovirus exposure and HLA in healthy donors. The PCR employed 60 Vbeta primers together with 13 Jbeta primers. Using immunoSEQ multiplex PCR, the repertoire was profiled, and TCRdb retains in-frame clones only, with some absent. In the table there are some 180,000 clones, roughly 78% of which are singletons. Germline lookup yields CDR1 SGHTA and CDR2 FQGTGA. CDR3 size: 16 residues. The ends lost 1 base at V and 2 bases at J; junction bases unmatched: 6. Sequencing was done on a sample of PBMCs. The receptor was isolated from a woman in her twenties or thirties in good health and CMV-seronegative. The chain combines TRBV7-3 with TRBJ2-3; TRBD2 matches at 7 bases. Here the CDR3 DNA reads TGTGCCAGCAGCTTAAACAGCGGGGAAATCACAGATACGCAGTATTTT. Its protein product is CASSLNSGEITDTQYF.